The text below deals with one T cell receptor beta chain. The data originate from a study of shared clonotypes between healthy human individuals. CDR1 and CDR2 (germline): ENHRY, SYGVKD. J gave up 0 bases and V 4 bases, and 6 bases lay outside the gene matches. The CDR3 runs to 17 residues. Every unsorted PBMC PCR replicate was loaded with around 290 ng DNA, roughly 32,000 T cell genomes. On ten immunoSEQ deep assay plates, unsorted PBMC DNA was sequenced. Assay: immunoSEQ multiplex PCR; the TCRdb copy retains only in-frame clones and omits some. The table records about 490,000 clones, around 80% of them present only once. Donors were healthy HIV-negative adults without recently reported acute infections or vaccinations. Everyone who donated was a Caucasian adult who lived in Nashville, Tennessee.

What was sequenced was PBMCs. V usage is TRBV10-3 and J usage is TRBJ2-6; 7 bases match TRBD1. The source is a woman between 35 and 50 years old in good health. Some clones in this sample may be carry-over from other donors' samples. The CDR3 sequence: CAISGGQKSSGANVLTF. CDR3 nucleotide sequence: TGTGCCATCAGTGGGGGACAGAAGAGCTCTGGGGCCAACGTCCTGACTTTC.